The present T cell receptor beta chain was sequenced within a study of blood T cell repertoires in COVID-19. The CDR3 has 14 amino acids. Trimming removed 5 bases from V and 7 bases from J, with 18 bases in between. Looked up from germline, CDR1 is MDHEN and CDR2 is SYDVKM. Produced via immunoSEQ multiplex PCR; TCRdb's table is partial and in-frame only. The sample gives around 230,000 clones, approximately 78% of which show up once; about a tenth is in the top ten. The clonotype was recovered from a man aged 35 to 55 who had recovered from COVID-19. The chain is built from TRBV28 and TRBJ2-7; a possible D gene is TRBD1 (5 bases). The sample consisted of PBMCs or T cells enriched from blood (not recorded which). CDR3 nucleotide sequence: TGTGCCAGCAGTCTAGGGGCTGGGTTGAGGGAGCAGTACTTC. This translates into CASSLGAGLREQYF. Filled out from reference TRBV28 and TRBJ2-7, the complete variable domain reads DVKVTQSSRYLVKRTGEKVFLECVQDMDHENMFWYRQDPGLGLRLIYFSYDVKMKEKGDIPEGYSVSREKKERFSLILESASTNQTSMYLCASSLGAGLREQYFGPGTRLTVT.